These 32 T cell receptor beta chains originate from one sample sequenced in a study of blood T cell repertoires in COVID-19. Repertoires were generated with immunoSEQ multiplex PCR, while TCRdb's copy carries only in-frame clones and drops some. In the table there are some 170,000 clones, roughly 90% of which are singletons. The sample comprised peripheral blood. These receptors came from a man aged 55 to 70 with active or convalescent COVID-19.

The chain employs TRBV6-5 and TRBJ1-2; D remains unclear. The CDR3 length is 13 residues. From germline, CDR1 is MNHEY and CDR2 SVGAGI. The V and J ends lost 6 bases and 4 bases respectively, with 12 bases between them. The DNA of the CDR3 is TGTGCCAGCAGACTCGGGTCCGTCTATGGCTACACCTTC. This translates into CASRLGSVYGYTF.

This sequence joins TRBV19 and TRBJ1-2; perhaps TRBD1 as D (6 bases). Germline V gene sequence: CDR1 LNHDA, CDR2 SQIVND (reference sequence). Trimming pared 4 bases from V and 11 bases from J, leaving 20 bases between. This CDR3 is 14 amino acids long. CDR3 DNA: TGTGCCAGTAGTACCCCGGACAGACGGGACCGATACACCTTC. Amino acid sequence: CASSTPDRRDRYTF.

The CDR3 region is CASSLWDRDSSPLHF. The CDR3 DNA follows: TGTGCCAGCAGTTTATGGGACAGGGATAGTTCACCCCTCCACTTT. The V call is TRBV27, the J call TRBJ1-6, with TRBD1 matching over 9 bases. Germline V CDR1 and CDR2: MNHEY, SMNVEV (reference sequence). This CDR3 has 15 residues. V was clipped by 1 base and J by 9 bases; unmatched bases: 4.

V is TRBV10-3 and J is TRBJ2-3; TRBD1 might be the D (6 bases). V was shortened by 5 bases and J by 5 bases, with 17 bases between the two germline ends. There are 15 residues in the CDR3. Germline CDR1 and CDR2: ENHRY and SYGVKD. Written as DNA, the CDR3 is TGTGCCATCAGTCCGCTATCAAAGGGACAAGATACGCAGTATTTT. Translation: CAISPLSKGQDTQYF.

This chain joins TRBV7-8 and TRBJ1-2, with D possibly TRBD1 on 5 matching bases. The CDR3 has 13 amino acids. Germline V lookup: CDR1 SGHVS, CDR2 FQNEAQ. Trimming removed 1 base at V and 4 bases at J, with 7 bases between. The CDR3 coding sequence is TGTGCCAGCAGCTTAGTGGACACCTATGGCTACACCTTC. This translates into CASSLVDTYGYTF.

The chain links TRBV12-5 to TRBJ2-3, with D hard to call. The CDR3 loop spans 15 amino acids. V was pared by 6 bases and J by 0 bases, with 13 bases between. The germline V gene encodes CDR1 LGHNT and CDR2 FRNRAP. CDR3 sequence reads: CASGRVAPSTDTQYF. The DNA of the CDR3 is TGTGCTAGTGGCCGCGTAGCCCCAAGCACAGATACGCAGTATTTT.

The chain recombines TRBV6-2 or TRBV6-3 with TRBJ2-7, with 13 bases matching TRBD2. Germline trimming cut 6 bases from V and 4 bases from J; bases unmatched to any gene: 12. There are 17 residues in the CDR3. Germline V gives CDR1 MNHEY, CDR2 SVGEGT. The CDR3 sequence: CASSVLGLAGERYEQYF. Here the CDR3 DNA reads TGTGCCAGCAGCGTACTTGGACTAGCGGGAGAAAGGTACGAGCAGTACTTC.

The J gene is TRBJ1-2, the V gene TRBV3-1 (or the pseudogene TRBV3-2); 8 positions match TRBD1. Germline V lookup: CDR1 LGHDT, CDR2 YNNKEL (reference sequence). After removal of 1 base from V and 7 bases from J, the junction contained 5 bases not matched to a gene. This CDR3 is 14 amino acids long. The CDR3 coding sequence is TGTGCCAGCAGCCAAGCTGACAGGGGCCGTGGCTACACCTTC. It specifies CASSQADRGRGYTF.

The sample holds one count of this clone. This chain connects TRBV5-6 to TRBJ1-2; D unclear. The CDR3 length is 14 residues. Germline lookup yields CDR1 SGHDT and CDR2 YYEEEE. V lost 3 bases and J 4 bases, leaving 13 bases between the germline ends. CDR3 DNA: TGTGCCAGCAGCTCGACCTACAGTGGCTATGGCTACACCTTC. It encodes CASSSTYSGYGYTF.

The chain is built from TRBV27 and TRBJ2-3; 10 positions match TRBD2. Losses at the gene ends were 8 bases for V and 4 bases for J; bases not matched to a gene: 6. CDR3 length: 14 residues. The germline gives CDR1 MNHEY, CDR2 SMNVEV (reference sequence). The CDR3 DNA follows: TGTGCCAGCTTAAGCGGGGGGGCTGCAGATACGCAGTATTTT. Translation: CASLSGGAADTQYF.

This clone is a singleton in its sample. V gene TRBV25-1 combines with J gene TRBJ2-5, with 7 bases that match TRBD1. The ends lost 6 bases at V and 1 base at J; junction bases unmatched: 2. CDR3 length equals 13 residues. Looked up from germline, CDR1 is MGHDK and CDR2 is SYGVNS. The CDR3, as DNA: TGTGCCAGCAGAGAGGGGGCCCAAGAGACCCAGTACTTC. It is translated as CASREGAQETQYF.

Only one count was recorded for this clone. The chain uses TRBV19 and TRBJ1-2; 7 bases align to TRBD1. CDR1 and CDR2 (germline): LNHDA, SQIVND (reference sequence). The length of the CDR3 is 14 residues. V lost 1 base and J lost 1; bases outside the gene matches: 0. The CDR3 loop is CASSIGQGNYGYTF. CDR3 nucleotide sequence: TGTGCCAGTAGTATAGGACAGGGTAACTATGGCTACACCTTC.

This chain connects TRBV18 to TRBJ1-2, with D perhaps matching TRBD1 (5 bases). The CDR3 totals 14 residues. The germline V gene has CDR1 KGHSH and CDR2 LQKENI. Trimming left V 5 bases short and J 2 bases short, with 12 bases between. Here the CDR3 reads CASSTKTANYGYTF. CDR3 DNA sequence: TGTGCCAGCTCAACCAAGACAGCAAACTATGGCTACACCTTC.

J is TRBJ2-2 and V is TRBV5-1; 8 positions match TRBD2. The CDR3 has 15 amino acids. With 4 bases clipped from V and 3 bases from J, the junction kept 5 bases outside the gene matches. Germline V gene data show CDR1 as SGHRS and CDR2 as YFSETQ. The CDR3 sequence is CASSRSGTDTGELFF. Written as DNA, the CDR3 is TGCGCCAGCAGCCGTAGCGGGACTGACACCGGGGAGCTGTTTTTT.

This clone has just one count. The chain recombines TRBV7-2 with TRBJ1-3; 8 positions match TRBD1. Germline CDR1 reads SGHTA; CDR2 reads FQGNSA. V shed 5 bases and J 5 bases; nucleotides not matched to a gene: 5. The CDR3 is 14 amino acids. The CDR3 region is CASSQGTGRNTIYF. CDR3 DNA sequence: TGTGCCAGCAGCCAGGGGACAGGTCGAAACACCATATATTTT. Combining the CDR3 with reference TRBV7-2 and TRBJ1-3 gives the whole variable domain GAGVSQSPSNKVTEKGKDVELRCDPISGHTALYWYRQSLGQGLEFLIYFQGNSAPDKSGLPSDRFSAERTGGSVSTLTIQRTQQEDSAVYLCASSQGTGRNTIYFGEGSWLTVV.

The rearrangement uses TRBV2 and TRBJ2-5, with TRBD2 as a possible D gene (7 bases). From germline, CDR1 is SNHLY and CDR2 FYNNEI. The V gene lost 5 bases and the J gene lost 5 bases, with 21 bases spanning the gap. The CDR3 is 16 amino acids. The DNA for the CDR3 is TGTGCCAGCAGTCCCCGAGTGGGGGGGGCCGGGGAGACCCAGTACTTC. Translated: CASSPRVGGAGETQYF. Looking up the rest from reference TRBV2 and TRBJ2-5 gives the full variable domain: EPEVTQTPSHQVTQMGQEVILRCVPISNHLYFYWYRQILGQKVEFLVSFYNNEISEKSEIFDDQFSVERPDGSNFTLKIRSTKLEDSAMYFCASSPRVGGAGETQYFGPGTRLLVL.

V is TRBV24-1 and J is TRBJ2-3, with 8 bases lining up with TRBD2. Germline CDR1 is KGHDR and CDR2 is SFDVKD. This CDR3 region has 15 residues. The ends lost 12 bases at V and 2 bases at J; junction bases unmatched: 12. CDR3 sequence reads: CAPPGGYLSTDTQYF. In DNA form, the CDR3 reads TGTGCCCCACCGGGGGGGTACCTTTCCACAGATACGCAGTATTTT.

This chain links TRBV5-1 with TRBJ2-7; D might be TRBD1 (6 bases). The germline CDR1 and CDR2 sequences are SGHRS and YFSETQ. V lost 0 bases and J 3 bases, leaving 16 bases between the germline ends. The CDR3 runs to 16 residues. DNA of the CDR3: TGCGCCAGCAGCTTGGCCACGTCAGGGGAAGGCTACGAGCAGTACTTC. It encodes CASSLATSGEGYEQYF.

The rearrangement links TRBV7-9 to TRBJ1-2, with 8 bases identical to TRBD1. CDR3 length: 13 amino acids. V lost 4 bases, J lost 8 bases, and 6 bases stayed unmatched. CDR1 and CDR2 (germline): SEHNR, FQNEAQ (reference sequence). The CDR3 protein is CASSSDRARGYTF. CDR3 DNA: TGTGCCAGCAGCTCGGACAGGGCGCGGGGCTACACCTTC.

The J gene is TRBJ1-2, the V gene TRBV6-5, with 7 bases matching TRBD1. After removal of 4 bases from V and 4 bases from J, the junction contained 9 bases not matched to a gene. This CDR3 spans 15 amino acids. Germline V gives CDR1 MNHEY, CDR2 SVGAGI. CDR3 in DNA: TGTGCCAGCAGTTTGGGACTGACAGGGACCTATGGCTACACCTTC. Translated, it gives CASSLGLTGTYGYTF.

This clone occurred a few times. The V and J genes are TRBV19 and TRBJ1-1; D is unresolved. Per germline, CDR1 LNHDA and CDR2 SQIVND (reference sequence). This CDR3 region has 14 residues. The V end was cut by 4 bases, the J end by 1 base, with 10 bases between. This chain's CDR3 is CASSRQTSNTEAFF. The CDR3 DNA is TGTGCCAGTAGTAGGCAGACTTCGAACACTGAAGCTTTCTTT.

The chain links TRBV18 to TRBJ2-7; possibly TRBD2 for D (6 bases). The germline V gene encodes CDR1 KGHSH and CDR2 LQKENI. CDR3 length equals 14 residues. Trimming shortened V by 2 bases and J by 5 bases, and 13 bases separated the two germline ends. CDR3 sequence reads: CASSPSPSANEQYF. Written as DNA, the CDR3 is TGTGCCAGCTCACCATCCCCTAGCGCAAACGAGCAGTACTTC.

The genes are TRBV7-2 and TRBJ2-7; the match to TRBD2 covers 7 bases. There are 15 residues in the CDR3. Losses at the gene ends were 5 bases for V and 1 base for J; bases not matched to a gene: 8. Germline V gives CDR1 SGHTA, CDR2 FQGNSA. The CDR3 coding sequence is TGTGCCAGCAGCCCCACTGGGGGGGGGTCCTACGAGCAGTACTTC. Its protein is CASSPTGGGSYEQYF.

The chain employs TRBV5-6 and TRBJ1-2; 12 bases are a match to TRBD1. V lost 4 bases, J lost 8 bases, and 9 bases stayed unmatched. Germline CDR1 and CDR2: SGHDT and YYEEEE. This CDR3 contains 15 residues. CDR3: CASSTPGTGGGGYTF. The CDR3 DNA follows: TGTGCCAGCAGCACGCCCGGGACAGGGGGCGGAGGCTACACCTTC.

This clone appeared a single time. The V call is TRBV5-1, the J call TRBJ2-5; the D is unclear. The CDR3 runs 13 residues. V was clipped by 3 bases and J by 2 bases, with 8 bases between them. Germline-derived CDR1 and CDR2 are SGHRS and YFSETQ. The CDR3 nucleotides are TGCGCCAGCAGCTATTTAGAACAAGAGACCCAGTACTTC. Protein sequence: CASSYLEQETQYF.

J is TRBJ1-2 and V is TRBV27; 9 nucleotides agree with TRBD1. Per germline, CDR1 MNHEY and CDR2 SMNVEV (reference sequence). The CDR3 has 14 amino acids. The V segment lost 5 bases and the J segment 7 bases; nucleotides outside the gene matches: 8. The chain's CDR3 is CASSPGTGFGGYTF. DNA of the CDR3: TGTGCCAGCAGTCCGGGGACAGGGTTTGGTGGCTACACCTTC.

The chain couples TRBV2 to TRBJ1-2; 7 nucleotides line up with TRBD1. The germline CDR1 and CDR2 sequences are SNHLY and FYNNEI. The J segment lost 2 bases and the V segment lost 4 bases, leaving 1 base of the junction unmatched. The CDR3 loop spans 13 amino acids. Here the CDR3 DNA reads TGTGCCAGCAGTGGGGACAGAAACTATGGCTACACCTTC. It is translated as CASSGDRNYGYTF.

This clone has only one observation. The chain is built from TRBV27 and TRBJ2-7; D remains ambiguous. CDR3 size: 15 residues. Trimming removed 1 base from V and 2 bases from J, with 12 bases in between. Germline V lookup: CDR1 MNHEY, CDR2 SMNVEV (reference sequence). Here the CDR3 DNA reads TGTGCCAGCAGTTTATTGGGCCCATTACCCTACGAGCAGTACTTC. The encoded protein is CASSLLGPLPYEQYF.

A word on this clone: At the DNA level, this CDR3 is encoded by other sequences in the same sample as well. The rearrangement uses TRBV6-5 and TRBJ1-1; D might be TRBD1 (5 bases). This CDR3 comprises 14 residues. CDR1 and CDR2 from the germline V gene are MNHEY and SVGAGI. Trimming shortened V by 3 bases and J by 4 bases, and 12 bases separated the two germline ends. CDR3 DNA: TGTGCCAGCAGTTATGGGGCACGCGGCACTGAAGCTTTCTTT. Translation: CASSYGARGTEAFF.

This clone was found once. The chain couples TRBV11-2 to TRBJ2-7, with 9 bases fitting TRBD1. The CDR3 loop spans 16 amino acids. The V and J ends lost 3 bases and 12 bases, in that order; junction bases with no gene match: 18. Germline V gene lookup returns CDR1 SGHAT and CDR2 FQNNGV. Written as DNA, the CDR3 is TGTGCCAGCAGCTTGGGCTATGGGACAGGGAGGTCATGGAGGTACTTC. The encoded protein is CASSLGYGTGRSWRYF.

The CDR3, as DNA: TGCGCCAGCAGCCTCCGCGGACAGGGGGCCTACGAGCAGTACTTC. It translates to CASSLRGQGAYEQYF. The J gene is TRBJ2-7, the V gene TRBV4-1; 10 nucleotides align to TRBD1. J was trimmed by 2 bases and V by 4 bases; bases with no gene match: 5. CDR1 MGHRA and CDR2 YSYEKL come from the germline V gene. The CDR3 contains 15 residues.

This CDR3 is CASSYVAGGLSYEQYF. CDR3 nucleotide sequence: TGTGCCAGCAGTTACGTAGCGGGAGGCCTCTCCTACGAGCAGTACTTC. The chain joins TRBV6-2 or TRBV6-3 to TRBJ2-7, with TRBD2 identical over 10 bases. After removal of 2 bases from V and 0 bases from J, the junction contained 4 bases not matched to a gene. Germline loops: CDR1 MNHEY, CDR2 SVGEGT. The CDR3 runs 16 residues.